These 2 T cell receptor beta chains originate from one sample sequenced in a study of vaccination and CD4 T cells after COVID-19 (dated by TCRdb to the early 2020s). The library relied on PCR. Sequencing relied on an Illumina iSeq 100. At the Johns Hopkins FTIC core, DNA from the cultured CD4+ T cells underwent TCR sequencing with the Oncomine TCR Beta short-read assay. TCRdb trimmed the raw reads at Q25, called clones with MiXCR and kept productive beta chains. Rows matching on CDR3 protein sequence are summarized as one entry with the most common DNA and genes. The sample profile shows some 21,000 distinct CDR3 sequences; about 46% of them were found once. Less than 15% of the sample comes from the top ten. What these receptors recognize is not known. The sample's time point label, decoded: late sampling 161 to 241 days after vaccination in three convalescent patients. The treatment or condition label corresponds to: approximately nine-day PBMC culture with coronavirus spike peptide pools or control peptides (ViraFEST assay).

Specimen: CD4+ T cells from blood, cultured in vitro, collected about 7 months after SARS-CoV-2 vaccination. The source is a human donor who had recovered from COVID-19.

The chain links TRBV4-2 to TRBJ1-1; the match to TRBD1 covers 8 bases. The CDR3 runs to 14 residues. Germline CDR1 LGHNA, CDR2 YNFKEQ. J was trimmed by 4 bases and V by 1 base; bases with no gene match: 2. CDR3 residues: CASSQADRATEAFF. The CDR3 nucleotides are TGTGCCAGCAGCCAAGCGGACAGGGCCACTGAAGCTTTCTTT.

The chain employs TRBV12-3 or TRBV12-4 and TRBJ1-5, with TRBD1 as a possible D gene (5 bases). Trimming shortened V by 9 bases and J by 1 base, and 13 bases separated the two germline ends. The CDR3 has 14 amino acids. The DNA of the CDR3 is TGTGCCAGGACGGGACGGTACAGCAATCAGCCCCAGCATTTT. Translated, it gives CARTGRYSNQPQHF.